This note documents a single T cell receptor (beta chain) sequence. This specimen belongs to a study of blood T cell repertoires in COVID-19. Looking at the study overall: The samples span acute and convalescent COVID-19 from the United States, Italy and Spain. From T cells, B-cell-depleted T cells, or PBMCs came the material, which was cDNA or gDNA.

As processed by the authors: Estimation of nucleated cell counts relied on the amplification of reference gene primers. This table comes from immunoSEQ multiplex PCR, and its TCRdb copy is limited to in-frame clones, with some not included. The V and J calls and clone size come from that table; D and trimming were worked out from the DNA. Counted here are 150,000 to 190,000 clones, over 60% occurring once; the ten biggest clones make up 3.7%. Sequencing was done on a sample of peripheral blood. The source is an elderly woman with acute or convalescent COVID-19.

CDR3 bases: TGTGCCAGTAGTATTGACAGGGGATATCAGCCCCAGCATTTT. Translated, it gives CASSIDRGYQPQHF. This chain joins TRBV19 and TRBJ1-5, with 8 bases matching TRBD1. CDR1 is LNHDA and CDR2 is SQIVND in the germline V gene (reference sequence). CDR3 size: 14 residues. J lost 5 bases, V lost 3 bases, and 3 bases had no gene match.